The clone carrying this T cell receptor (beta chain) was detected once. The sample comes from a study of technical replicates of blood from a few donors. Using immunoSEQ multiplex PCR, the repertoire was profiled, and TCRdb retains in-frame clones only, with some absent. The sample consists of under 50,000 clones, around 96% of them appearing once. This CDR3 spans 14 amino acids. The germline V gene encodes CDR1 SGDLS and CDR2 YYNGEE. V was shortened by 0 bases and J by 1 base, with 7 bases between the two germline ends. This TCR was sampled from a human donor in good health. The V and J genes are TRBV9 and TRBJ1-1; D gene ambiguous. The sequenced sample consisted of T cells isolated from PBMCs. CDR3 DNA sequence: TGTGCCAGCAGCGTAGAATCCAGGAACACTGAAGCTTTCTTT. Translation: CASSVESRNTEAFF.